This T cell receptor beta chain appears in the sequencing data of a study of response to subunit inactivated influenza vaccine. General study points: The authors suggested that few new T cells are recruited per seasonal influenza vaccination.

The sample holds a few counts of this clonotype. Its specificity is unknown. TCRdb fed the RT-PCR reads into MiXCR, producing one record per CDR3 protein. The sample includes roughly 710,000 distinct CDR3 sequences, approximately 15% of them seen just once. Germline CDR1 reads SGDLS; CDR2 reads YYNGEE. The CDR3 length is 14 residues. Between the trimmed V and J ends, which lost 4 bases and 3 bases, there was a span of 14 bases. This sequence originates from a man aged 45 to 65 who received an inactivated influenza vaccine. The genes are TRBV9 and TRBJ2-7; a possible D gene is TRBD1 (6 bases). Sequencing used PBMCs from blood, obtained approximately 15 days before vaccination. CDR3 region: CASSPEPDSYEQYF. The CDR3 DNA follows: TGTGCCAGCAGCCCGGAGCCGGACAGCTACGAGCAGTACTTC.